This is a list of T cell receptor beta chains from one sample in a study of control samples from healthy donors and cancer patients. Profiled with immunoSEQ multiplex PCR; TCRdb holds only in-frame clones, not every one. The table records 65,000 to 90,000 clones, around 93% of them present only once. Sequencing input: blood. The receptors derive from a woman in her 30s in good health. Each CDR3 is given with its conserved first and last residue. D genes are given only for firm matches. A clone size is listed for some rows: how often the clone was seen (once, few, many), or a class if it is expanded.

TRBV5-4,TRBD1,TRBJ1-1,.,CASSYGTVEAFF,TGTGCCAGCAGCTACGGGACAGTTGAAGCTTTCTTT
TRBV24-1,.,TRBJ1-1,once,CATSSAPSTEAFF,TGTGCCACCAGTTCGGCCCCGAGCACTGAAGCTTTCTTT
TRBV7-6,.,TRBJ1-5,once,CASSLVGDQPQHF,TGTGCCAGCAGCTTAGTAGGTGACCAGCCCCAGCATTTT
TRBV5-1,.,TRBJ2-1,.,CASSFLGVSYNEQFF,TGCGCCAGCAGCTTTCTCGGGGTATCCTACAATGAGCAGTTCTTC
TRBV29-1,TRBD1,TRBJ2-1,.,CSDSQGVLYNEQFF,TGCAGCGACTCCCAGGGGGTACTATACAATGAGCAGTTCTTC
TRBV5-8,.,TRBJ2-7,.,CASSLMGSSYEQYF,TGTGCCAGCAGCTTGATGGGTAGCTCCTACGAGCAGTACTTC
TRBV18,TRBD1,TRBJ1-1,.,CASSPRTGGNTEAFF,TGTGCCAGCTCACCGCGGACAGGGGGTAACACTGAAGCTTTCTTT
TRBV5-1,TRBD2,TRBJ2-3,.,CASSSILSGGETDTQYF,TGCGCCAGCAGCTCGATACTAAGCGGGGGCGAAACAGATACGCAGTATTTT
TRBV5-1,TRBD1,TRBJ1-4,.,CASSPQGGEKLFF,TGCGCCAGCAGTCCGCAGGGGGGGGAAAAACTGTTTTTT
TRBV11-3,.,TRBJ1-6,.,CASSYPGNSPLHF,TGTGCCAGCAGCTACCCGGGGAACTCACCCCTCCACTTT
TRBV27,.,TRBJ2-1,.,CASSFESRASAYNEQFF,TGTGCCAGCAGTTTTGAGTCCCGGGCTAGCGCCTACAATGAGCAGTTCTTC
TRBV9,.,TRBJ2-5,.,CASSDGRGQETQYF,TGTGCCAGCAGCGACGGGCGGGGTCAAGAGACCCAGTACTTC
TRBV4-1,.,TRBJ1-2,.,CASSQDHQGFYGYTF,TGCGCCAGCAGCCAAGATCACCAGGGCTTCTATGGCTACACCTTC
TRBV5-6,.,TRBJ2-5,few,CASSLGQVRQETQYF,TGTGCCAGCAGCTTAGGTCAAGTCCGCCAAGAGACCCAGTACTTC
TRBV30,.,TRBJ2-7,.,CASQQPGALHEQYF,TGTGCCTCTCAACAGCCAGGGGCCCTTCACGAGCAGTACTTC
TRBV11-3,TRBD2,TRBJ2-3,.,CASSLGLAGYTDTQYF,TGTGCCAGCAGCTTGGGACTAGCGGGATACACAGATACGCAGTATTTT
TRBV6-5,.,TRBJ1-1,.,CASSYLNSGDTEAFF,TGTGCCAGCAGTTACCTGAATAGCGGGGACACTGAAGCTTTCTTT
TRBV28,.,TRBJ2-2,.,CASSPFRPPRGGELFF,TGTGCCAGCAGTCCCTTTCGCCCACCCCGAGGCGGGGAGCTGTTTTTT
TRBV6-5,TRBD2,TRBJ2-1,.,CASSYTSGDEQFF,TGTGCCAGCAGTTACACTAGCGGGGATGAGCAGTTCTTC
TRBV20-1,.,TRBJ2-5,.,CSAVLLETQYF,TGCAGTGCTGTCCTTTTGGAGACCCAGTACTTC